This entry concerns a single T cell receptor beta chain. Its antigen remains unidentified. Qualities for individual bases were not recorded, and no much larger clone is one base off. This specimen comes from a study of blood T cells in healthy people across ages (dated by TCRdb to about 2015). A note on the overall study: In model experiments, roughly one uniquely barcoded TCR beta cDNA molecule per two T cells was captured by template switching. Donors were grouped into four age groups: young (average roughly 15 years), middle-aged (about 40), aged (approximately 67) and long-lived (around 80). To avoid experimental bias, donors of different ages were spread randomly across the sequencing lanes. Age-related changes in TCR beta repertoire diversity were measured in the study by deep sequencing normalized with unique cDNA molecular identifiers. The study analyzed two additional independent replicas of 1 million unique cDNA reads from the same blood draw for two donors, one aged 18 to 30 and one aged 80 or older.

In the germline V gene, CDR1 corresponds to SGHTA and CDR2 to FQGTGA. Relative to germline, V is 2 bases shorter and J is 6 bases shorter, with 14 bases between their ends. Measured from the cysteine to the phenylalanine, the CDR3 is 15 residues long. The DNA shown is the 45-base CDR3, in frame from base 1. Donors were 30 to 45 systemically healthy Caucasian individuals from Russia aged roughly 6 to 90 years. About 9.6 milliliters of peripheral blood were collected from each donor into EDTA-treated Vacutainer tubes. Ficoll-Paque density-gradient centrifugation was used to isolate PBMCs, with at least 6.5 million per sample. Total RNA was extracted from PBMCs with Trizol reagent, with at least 6 micrograms obtained per sample. The percentages of naive CD45RAhigh/CD27high T cells were determined by flow cytometry on a PBMC aliquot from every donor. Library method: 5' RACE. Instrument used: Illumina HiSeq 2500. A second roughly 6 to 11 cycle PCR used a sample-barcoded 5' primer and a J-beta primer mix. A unique molecular identifier was introduced onto each TCR beta cDNA molecule by a template-switch 5' adaptor carrying 12 random nucleotides. Each sample yielded at least 2.5 million CDR3-containing paired-end reads. First-strand cDNA synthesis was performed from all RNA using the Mint cDNA synthesis kit, with priming by a TRBC-specific oligonucleotide. Following uracil-DNA glycosylase treatment, a first 18-cycle PCR with universal primers M1SS and BC2_uni_R was performed on all cDNA. Concerning the study's data processing: Each sample was normalized by randomly selecting 1 million high-quality reads, each carrying a distinct molecular identifier. Instead of being binned into consensus sequences, reads that shared molecular identifiers were thrown out. MiTCR, with a Q25 quality threshold and the strictest error-elimination algorithm, was used for CDR3 identification, clonotype clustering and error correction. Lower-bound total TCR beta diversity was estimated with a nonparametric unseen species model using Euler transformation. The raw public reads went through TCRdb reprocessing: fastp at Q25, MiXCR clone calling, in-frame beta chains kept. CDR3 protein duplicates are merged, each entry listing the most common genes and DNA. TCRdb's processing, not the study's, gives the V and J calls here. In all, the sample holds 1 million or so distinct CDR3 sequences, and around 45% of those were seen once. The ten top clones hold about 20% of the sample.

Beyond this particular receptor, the publication reports: Observed TCR beta diversity per million T cells fell roughly linearly with age, and a significant reduction was already apparent by age around 40. Bulk unsorted PBMC profiling prevented conclusive comparison of naive and antigen-experienced compartments. Estimates of total diversity based on one million sequenced T cells were considered lower bounds and underestimates. Donor CMV infection status was unknown, potentially confounding age-related changes in expanded clonotypes. Observed TCR beta diversity correlated strongly with the percentage of naive T cells measured by flow cytometry. Compared with the aged group, the long-lived group had more naive CD4+ T cells, fewer expanded clones and increased TCR diversity, a pattern suggesting age selection.

The sequence came from a woman in her fifties or sixties in good health. Sequencing was done on a sample of blood. The sequence is built from TRBV7-3 and TRBJ2-1, with the D gene too uncertain to name. The bases are TGTGCCAGCAGCTTAGGGTCCCGTTCCGCCAATGAGCAGTTCTTC. Protein translation: CASSLGSRSANEQFF.